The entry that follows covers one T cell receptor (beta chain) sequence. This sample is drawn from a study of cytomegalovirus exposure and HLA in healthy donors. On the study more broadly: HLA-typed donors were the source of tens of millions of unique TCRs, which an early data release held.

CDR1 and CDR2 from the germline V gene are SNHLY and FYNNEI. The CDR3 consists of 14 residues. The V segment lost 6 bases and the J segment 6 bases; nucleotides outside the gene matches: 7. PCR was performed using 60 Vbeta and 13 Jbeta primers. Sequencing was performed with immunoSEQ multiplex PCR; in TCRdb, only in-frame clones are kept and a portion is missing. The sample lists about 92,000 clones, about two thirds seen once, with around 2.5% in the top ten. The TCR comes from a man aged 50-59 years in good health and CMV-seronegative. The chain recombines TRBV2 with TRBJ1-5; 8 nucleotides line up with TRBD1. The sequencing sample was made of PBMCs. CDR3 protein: CASRRGQDGQPQHF. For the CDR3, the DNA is TGTGCCAGCAGAAGGGGACAGGACGGTCAGCCCCAGCATTTT. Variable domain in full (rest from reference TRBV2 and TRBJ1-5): EPEVTQTPSHQVTQMGQEVILRCVPISNHLYFYWYRQILGQKVEFLVSFYNNEISEKSEIFDDQFSVERPDGSNFTLKIRSTKLEDSAMYFCASRRGQDGQPQHFGDGTRLSIL.